This is a list of T cell receptor beta chains from one sample in a study of identical twins. TCRdb processed the 5' RACE reads anew with MiXCR; each CDR3 protein has one entry. The table shows about 150,000 distinct CDR3 sequences, with under 4.5% occurring only once. Sequences were obtained from memory T cells sorted from blood. The receptor source for this set is a man between 18 and 35 years old in good health. Both conserved end residues are part of each CDR3. D genes are given only for firm matches. Size tells how often a clone was seen, or its class if it is expanded.

TRBV3-1	many	TRBJ1-1	-	TGTGCCAGCAGCCAAGTAGCGGGTGAAGCTTTCTTT	CASSQVAGEAFF
TRBV6-5	many	TRBJ1-1	-	TGTGCCAGCAGTTACACACAGGGATTTGTGATGAAGGACACTGAAGCTTTCTTT	CASSYTQGFVMKDTEAFF
TRBV24-1	many	TRBJ2-1	-	TGTGCCACCAGTGATCAAACCTTGGGGCAGTTCTTC	CATSDQTLGQFF
TRBV12-3/TRBV12-4	many	TRBJ2-1	-	TGTGCCAGCAGCCAGAGCCCCAATGAGCAGTTCTTC	CASSQSPNEQFF
TRBV28	many	TRBJ2-3	-	TGTGCCAGCAGTTGGACACACTTCACAGATACGCAGTATTTT	CASSWTHFTDTQYF
TRBV24-1	many	TRBJ2-2	-	TGTGCCACCAGTGATTCTGGGAACACCGGGGAGCTGTTTTTT	CATSDSGNTGELFF
TRBV23-1	few	TRBJ2-7	-	TGCGCCAGCAAGGGCGGGGGACAAACCTTCTACGAGCAGTACTTC	CASKGGGQTFYEQYF
TRBV15	many	TRBJ1-2	-	TGTGCCACCAGCAGAGATTTGTTGGATGGCTACACCTTC	CATSRDLLDGYTF
TRBV9	few	TRBJ2-1	TRBD2	TGTGCCAGCAGCGTTTTAGGGACTAGCGCCTACAATGAGCAGTTCTTC	CASSVLGTSAYNEQFF
TRBV4-1	many	TRBJ2-5	-	TGCGCCAGCAGCCAACCTACTAGCCCAGAGACCCAGTACTTC	CASSQPTSPETQYF
TRBV29-1	many	TRBJ1-1	-	TGCAGCGTTGGTGCGCGTATGACGATGAACACTGAAGCTTTCTTT	CSVGARMTMNTEAFF
TRBV5-1	many	TRBJ2-7	-	TGCGCCAGCAGCTTGGATGGAGTCGGGCAGTACTTC	CASSLDGVGQYF
TRBV6-2/TRBV6-3	many	TRBJ2-5	-	TGTGCCAGCACTAGGGGGGGGACCCAGTACTTC	CASTRGGTQYF
TRBV20-1	many	TRBJ2-7	-	TGCAGTGCTAGCCCCTCGGAGGGGGCTGTCGACGAGCAGTACTTC	CSASPSEGAVDEQYF
TRBV20-1	many	TRBJ2-7	TRBD2	TGCAGTGCTTCCCCAACCGGGAGGGCTGGGTACGAGCAGTACTTC	CSASPTGRAGYEQYF
TRBV5-1	few	TRBJ2-1	-	TGCGCCAGCAGCTTTGGGACCCACGACAGGCAGTTCTTC	CASSFGTHDRQFF
TRBV15	many	TRBJ1-2	TRBD1	TGTGCCACCAGCAGTCAGGGGGCAACGGGGGGCTACACCTTC	CATSSQGATGGYTF
TRBV29-1	many	TRBJ2-7	-	TGCAGCGTTGAAGCCCACCTTGGATCCTCCGAGCAGTACTTC	CSVEAHLGSSEQYF
TRBV20-1	many	TRBJ2-1	-	TGCAGTGCCAAGCCGGGACCTGAGCAGTTCTTC	CSAKPGPEQFF
TRBV6-4	many	TRBJ1-5	-	TGTGCCAGCAGTAAAAGGGAAAATCAGCCCCAGCATTTT	CASSKRENQPQHF
TRBV3-1	few	TRBJ2-3	-	TGTGCCAGCAGCTTTAGGACCCGCACAGATACGCAGTATTTT	CASSFRTRTDTQYF
TRBV7-8	many	TRBJ2-1	-	TGTGCCAGCACCTCCGGGCAGTCCTCCTACAATGAGCAGTTCTTC	CASTSGQSSYNEQFF
TRBV6-5	many	TRBJ1-2	-	TGTGCCAGCAGTTATAGAGATAACTATGGCTACACCTTC	CASSYRDNYGYTF
TRBV12-3/TRBV12-4	many	TRBJ1-5	TRBD1	TGTGCCAGCAGCCCACAGGGGGACAATCAGCCCCAGCATTTT	CASSPQGDNQPQHF
TRBV9	many	TRBJ2-1	TRBD1	TGTGCCAGCAGCGTAGGGACAGGGGCCTACAATGAGCAGTTCTTC	CASSVGTGAYNEQFF
TRBV12-3/TRBV12-4	many	TRBJ2-3	TRBD2	TGTGCCAGCAGGGTAGCGGGGGGAACGCAGTATTTT	CASRVAGGTQYF
TRBV12-3/TRBV12-4	many	TRBJ2-1	TRBD2	TGTGCCAGCAGTTCAAAGGGACTAGTAGACGAGCAGTTCTTC	CASSSKGLVDEQFF
TRBV18	many	TRBJ1-4	-	TGTGCCAGCTCCCCAGGCCCAACTAATGAAAAACTGTTTTTT	CASSPGPTNEKLFF
TRBV10-3	many	TRBJ1-1	-	TGTGCCACGGTCGGTGACACTGAAGCTTTCTTT	CATVGDTEAFF
TRBV4-1	many	TRBJ2-1	TRBD2	TGCGCCAGCAGCCTTTCTGGGGACTATGGATCGCATGAGCAGTTCTTC	CASSLSGDYGSHEQFF
TRBV20-1	many	TRBJ2-5	-	TGCAGTGCTACCCTCCCGGGGGCGGGGGAGACCCAGTACTTC	CSATLPGAGETQYF
TRBV4-2	many	TRBJ2-7	-	TGTGCCAGCAGCCAAGAGGGGGCTAGCGTCTCCTACGAGCAGTACTTC	CASSQEGASVSYEQYF
TRBV21-1	many	TRBJ1-4	-	TGTGCCAGCAGTCATGACCCTCCAACTAATGAAAAACTGTTTTTT	CASSHDPPTNEKLFF
TRBV5-1	many	TRBJ2-1	-	TGCGCCAGCGGGATGGGCGGGCCAAACAATGAGCAGTTCTTC	CASGMGGPNNEQFF
TRBV5-1	many	TRBJ2-2	-	TGCGCCAGCAGCCCCGAGGGCTACGGGGAGCTGTTTTTT	CASSPEGYGELFF
TRBV19	few	TRBJ1-2	-	TGTGCCAGTAGTGGGGACCAGTACGGCTACACCTTC	CASSGDQYGYTF
TRBV6-5	many	TRBJ1-3	-	TGTGCCAGCAGTTACCCCGGACAGGGAAACACCATATATTTT	CASSYPGQGNTIYF